This T cell receptor (beta chain) was sequenced in a study of T cells in Graves' hyperthyroidism and ophthalmopathy. Pregnant or lactating patients were excluded, as were those with uncontrolled infection or other autoimmune disease. Deletions cut 0 bases from V and 6 bases from J, with 17 bases between. This CDR3 has 16 amino acids. CDR1 is LGHDT and CDR2 is YNNKEL in the germline V gene (reference sequence). Authors of the study amplified TCR beta CDR3 regions from RNA transcripts. The HTBI set primed first-round TCR CDR3 RT-PCR. TCRdb itself ran the multiplex PCR reads through MiXCR, one entry per CDR3 protein. The sample contains around 600,000 distinct CDR3 sequences, 12% to 15% of which appear only once. Study results and caveats: In the blood, most expanded thyroid clonotypes above 0.001 appeared as well. For ophthalmopathy, model prediction preceded onset by a median approximately 6 months.

This clonotype was picked up many times. The target antigen is unknown. The receptor was isolated from a woman aged 18-29 years with Graves' ophthalmopathy. The sequencing sample was made of blood. The chain links TRBV3-1 to TRBJ1-1, with TRBD1 as a possible D gene (5 bases). CDR3 in amino acids: CASSQDGTPILPEAFF. The DNA for the CDR3 is TGTGCCAGCAGCCAAGATGGGACCCCGATATTGCCTGAAGCTTTCTTT.